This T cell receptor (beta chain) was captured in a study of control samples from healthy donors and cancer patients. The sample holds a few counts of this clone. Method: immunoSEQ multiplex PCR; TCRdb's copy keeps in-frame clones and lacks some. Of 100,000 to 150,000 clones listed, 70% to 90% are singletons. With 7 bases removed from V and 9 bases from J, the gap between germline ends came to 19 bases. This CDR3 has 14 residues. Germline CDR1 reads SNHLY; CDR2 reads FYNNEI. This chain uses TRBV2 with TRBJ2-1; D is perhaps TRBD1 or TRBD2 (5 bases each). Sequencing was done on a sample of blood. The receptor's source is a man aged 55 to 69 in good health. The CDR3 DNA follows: TGTGCCAGCACCCCGGGACGGTCATATGGTGAGCAGTTCTTC. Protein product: CASTPGRSYGEQFF. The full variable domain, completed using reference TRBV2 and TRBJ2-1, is EPEVTQTPSHQVTQMGQEVILRCVPISNHLYFYWYRQILGQKVEFLVSFYNNEISEKSEIFDDQFSVERPDGSNFTLKIRSTKLEDSAMYFCASTPGRSYGEQFFGPGTRLTVL.